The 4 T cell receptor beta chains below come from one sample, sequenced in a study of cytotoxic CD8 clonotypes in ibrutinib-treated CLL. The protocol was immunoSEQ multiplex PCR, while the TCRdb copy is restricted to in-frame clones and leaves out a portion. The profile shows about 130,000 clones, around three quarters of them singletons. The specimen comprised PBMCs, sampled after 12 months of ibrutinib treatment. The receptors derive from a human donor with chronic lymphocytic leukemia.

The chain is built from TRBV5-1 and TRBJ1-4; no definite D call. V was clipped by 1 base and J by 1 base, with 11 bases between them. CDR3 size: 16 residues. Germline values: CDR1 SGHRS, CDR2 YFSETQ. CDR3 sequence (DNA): TGCGCCAGCAGCTTGCAATCTAGGGTAACTAATGAAAAACTGTTTTTT. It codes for CASSLQSRVTNEKLFF.

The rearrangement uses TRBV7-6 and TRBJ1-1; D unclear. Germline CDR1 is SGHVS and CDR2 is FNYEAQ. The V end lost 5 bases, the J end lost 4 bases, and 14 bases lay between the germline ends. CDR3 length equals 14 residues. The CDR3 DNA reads TGTGCCAGCAGCCCCCGAACTGAGGGCACTGAAGCTTTCTTT. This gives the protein CASSPRTEGTEAFF.

This CDR3 is CASSPPGYNEQFF. The CDR3 region has the DNA TGTGCCAGCAGCCCCCCGGGGTACAATGAGCAGTTCTTC. The V gene is TRBV11-3, the J gene TRBJ2-1, with a weak D call TRBD2 (5 bases). Germline loops: CDR1 SGHNT, CDR2 YENEEA. The ends were cut back, 5 bases at V and 4 bases at J, with 9 bases in the middle. This CDR3 spans 13 amino acids.

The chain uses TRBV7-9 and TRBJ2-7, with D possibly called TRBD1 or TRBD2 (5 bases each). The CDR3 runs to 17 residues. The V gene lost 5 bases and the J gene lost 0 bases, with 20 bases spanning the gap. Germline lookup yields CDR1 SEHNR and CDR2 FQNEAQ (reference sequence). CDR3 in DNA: TGTGCCAGCAGCGAGGGACCCCAAAGAACCCGCTCCTACGAGCAGTACTTC. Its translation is CASSEGPQRTRSYEQYF.